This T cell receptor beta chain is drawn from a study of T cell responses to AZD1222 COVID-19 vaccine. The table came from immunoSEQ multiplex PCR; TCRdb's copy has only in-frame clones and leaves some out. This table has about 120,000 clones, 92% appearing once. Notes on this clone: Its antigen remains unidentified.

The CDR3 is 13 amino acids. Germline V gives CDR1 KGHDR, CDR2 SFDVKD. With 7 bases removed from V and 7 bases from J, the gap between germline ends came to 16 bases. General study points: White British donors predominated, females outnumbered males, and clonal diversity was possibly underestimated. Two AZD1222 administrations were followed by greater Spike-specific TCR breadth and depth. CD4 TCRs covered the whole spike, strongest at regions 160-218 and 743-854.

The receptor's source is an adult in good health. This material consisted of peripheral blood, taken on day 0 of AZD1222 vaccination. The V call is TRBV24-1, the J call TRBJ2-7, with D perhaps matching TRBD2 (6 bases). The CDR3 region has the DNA TGTGCCACCAGAGACGGGACTCCCGCTGAGCAGTACTTC. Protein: CATRDGTPAEQYF.